One and the same sample provided the 23 T cell receptor beta chains below, sequenced in a study of cytomegalovirus exposure and HLA in healthy donors. Use of 60 Vbeta and 13 Jbeta primers characterized the PCR. Data came from immunoSEQ multiplex PCR; TCRdb stores just in-frame clones and leaves some out. The table has some 130,000 clones, more than 65% seen once. Sequenced input: PBMCs. Source of these receptors: a male donor in good health and CMV-seropositive.

V gene TRBV6-6 combines with J gene TRBJ2-5, with 10 bases aligning to TRBD2. The J call may be incorrect, as the DNA end agrees better with TRBJ2-7. The CDR3 is made up of 15 amino acids. CDR1 is MNHNY, CDR2 SVGAGI, per germline (reference sequence). CDR3 sequence: CASSWLAGVSYEQYF. As DNA, the CDR3 is TGTGCCAGCAGTTGGCTAGCGGGAGTTTCATACGAGCAGTACTTC.

The rearrangement uses TRBV5-4 and TRBJ1-2; D not certain. V was trimmed by 0 bases and J by 2 bases, leaving 8 bases between them. CDR1 is SGHNT, CDR2 YYREEE, per germline (reference sequence). The CDR3 loop spans 14 amino acids. The CDR3 DNA is TGTGCCAGCAGCTTGGATACAGAGAACTATGGCTACACCTTC. Amino acid sequence: CASSLDTENYGYTF.

The V gene is TRBV7-2, the J gene TRBJ1-5; tentative D call: TRBD1 (6 bases). The CDR3 contains 13 residues. The V end lost 3 bases, the J end lost 5 bases, and 8 bases lay between the germline ends. Per germline, CDR1 SGHTA and CDR2 FQGNSA. CDR3 nucleotides: TGTGCCAGCAGCTTCAGGGGAGATCAGCCCCAGCATTTT. As protein: CASSFRGDQPQHF.

Of note for this clone: One end of the junction does not line up with germline, which may come from a read error. The chain is built from TRBV6-6 and TRBJ2-6; 7 bases line up with TRBD1. Looked up from germline, CDR1 is MNHNY and CDR2 is SVGAGI (reference sequence). This CDR3 contains 15 residues. In DNA, the CDR3 is TGTGCCAGCAGCTACAGGGGAACTGGGGCCAACGGCCTGACTTTC. Protein sequence: CASSYRGTGANGLTF.

The rearrangement joins TRBV27 to TRBJ1-6; 8 bases are a match to TRBD1. The CDR3 is 17 amino acids. Germline lookup yields CDR1 MNHEY and CDR2 SMNVEV (reference sequence). Trimming cost V 1 base and J 5 bases; bases outside gene matches: 7. The CDR3 protein is CASSLYFRGRNNSPLHF. The CDR3 DNA reads TGTGCCAGCAGTTTATATTTCAGGGGGCGAAATAATTCACCCCTCCACTTT.

V is TRBV18 and J is TRBJ1-1; 9 nucleotides match TRBD1. The J segment lost 7 bases and the V segment lost 3 bases, leaving 3 bases of the junction unmatched. Germline assignment: CDR1 KGHSH and CDR2 LQKENI. CDR3 length: 13 residues. The CDR3 DNA follows: TGTGCCAGCTCACCCGGGACAGGGAATGAAGCTTTCTTT. Translation: CASSPGTGNEAFF.

The chain employs TRBV27 and TRBJ2-3; TRBD2 might be the D (6 bases). Germline V gene sequence: CDR1 MNHEY, CDR2 SMNVEV (reference sequence). The CDR3 runs to 16 residues. Deletions cut 8 bases from V and 2 bases from J, with 20 bases between. CDR3: CASSRLLTRYTDTQYF. CDR3 sequence (DNA): TGTGCCAGCTCACGCCTATTGACTAGATACACAGATACGCAGTATTTT.

Notes on this clone: This CDR3 is also generated by other DNA sequences in the sample. The rearrangement links TRBV10-3 to TRBJ1-5, with D possibly being TRBD1 (5 bases). The CDR3 consists of 16 residues. CDR1 and CDR2 (germline): ENHRY, SYGVKD. Trimming left V 0 bases short and J 4 bases short, with 13 bases between. The CDR3 here is CAISESRQTLNQPQHF. The CDR3 DNA reads TGTGCCATCAGTGAGTCTCGACAGACACTGAATCAGCCCCAGCATTTT.

The chain joins TRBV19 to TRBJ2-2; no reliable D call. The germline V gene has CDR1 LNHDA and CDR2 SQIVND (reference sequence). The CDR3 length is 15 residues. V dropped 1 base and J dropped 4 bases, with 10 bases sitting between them. As DNA, the CDR3 is TGTGCCAGTAGTATAGGTATAGCAAGCACCGGGGAGCTGTTTTTT. As protein: CASSIGIASTGELFF.

The chain links TRBV11-2 to TRBJ2-3; 13 nucleotides agree with TRBD2. V was clipped by 5 bases and J by 0 bases; unmatched bases: 11. This CDR3 contains 19 residues. Germline lookup yields CDR1 SGHAT and CDR2 FQNNGV. In DNA form, the CDR3 reads TGTGCCAGCAGCCGACTAGCGGGGGGCCAAGGTACTAGCACAGATACGCAGTATTTT. Translated, it gives CASSRLAGGQGTSTDTQYF.

V is TRBV4-2 and J is TRBJ2-7; TRBD1 agrees at 10 bases. Trimming at V came to 0 bases and at J to 6 bases, leaving 8 bases not matched to a gene. Germline-derived CDR1 and CDR2 are LGHNA and YNFKEQ. The CDR3 has 16 residues. The CDR3 bases are TGTGCCAGCAGCCAAGATTCTGGAGGGACAGGGGTCGAGCAGTACTTC. Its protein product is CASSQDSGGTGVEQYF.

V and J are TRBV11-2 and TRBJ2-7, with 7 bases matching TRBD2. After removal of 3 bases from V and 4 bases from J, the junction contained 6 bases not matched to a gene. The CDR3 has 14 residues. The germline V gene has CDR1 SGHAT and CDR2 FQNNGV. The CDR3 DNA follows: TGTGCCAGCAGCTTTGGGGGGGGATCTTACGAGCAGTACTTC. Amino acids: CASSFGGGSYEQYF.

This rearrangement joins TRBV7-2 to TRBJ2-3; D is unclear. The ends were cut back, 8 bases at V and 2 bases at J, with 5 bases in the middle. CDR1 is SGHTA and CDR2 is FQGNSA in the germline V gene. The CDR3 is made up of 11 amino acids. The CDR3 DNA reads TGTGCCAGCTCTGTCACAGATACGCAGTATTTT. Translated: CASSVTDTQYF.

The chain links TRBV5-6 to TRBJ1-2; D is ambiguous. CDR3 length: 15 residues. Germline CDR1 and CDR2: SGHDT and YYEEEE. The V and J ends lost 4 bases and 4 bases respectively, with 17 bases between them. In nucleotides, the CDR3 is TGTGCCAGCAGCCCAAGACCCGGGAGTCCCTATGGCTACACCTTC. Translated, it gives CASSPRPGSPYGYTF. Full variable domain (outside the CDR3, taken from reference TRBV5-6 and TRBJ1-2): DAGVTQSPTHLIKTRGQQVTLRCSPKSGHDTVSWYQQALGQGPQFIFQYYEEEERQRGNFPDRFSGHQFPNYSSELNVNALLLGDSALYLCASSPRPGSPYGYTFGSGTRLTVV.

This chain joins TRBV11-3 and TRBJ2-2; tentative D call: TRBD2 (6 bases). Trimming cost V 0 bases and J 7 bases, with 12 bases left between them. The CDR3 spans 15 residues. Germline V gives CDR1 SGHNT, CDR2 YENEEA. In DNA form, the CDR3 reads TGTGCCAGCAGCTTAGATCCGGGGGTCGGCGGGGAGCTGTTTTTT. It translates to CASSLDPGVGGELFF.

With regard to this clone: The junction does not match germline at one end; this may be a read error. V and J are TRBV9 and TRBJ1-6; 7 nucleotides line up with TRBD1. CDR3 length equals 15 residues. Germline V gene sequence: CDR1 SGDLS, CDR2 YYNGEE. CDR3 sequence (DNA): TGTGCCATCAGCGTAGACGTGACAGGGAATTCACCCCTCCACTTT. Protein product: CAISVDVTGNSPLHF.

V is TRBV6-6 and J is TRBJ2-4, with TRBD2 identical over 9 bases. CDR1 MNHNY and CDR2 SVGAGI come from the germline V gene (reference sequence). The CDR3 is 16 residues long. After removal of 0 bases from V and 10 bases from J, the junction contained 10 bases not matched to a gene. CDR3 loop: CASSYSSSGGMEIQYF. In nucleotides, the CDR3 is TGTGCCAGCAGTTACTCAAGTAGCGGGGGAATGGAGATTCAGTACTTC.

The CDR3 sequence is CASSPQQGTGELFF. DNA for the CDR3: TGTGCCAGCTCGCCGCAGCAGGGCACCGGGGAGCTGTTTTTT. The chain couples TRBV18 to TRBJ2-2, with D possibly being TRBD1 (5 bases). Germline V gene data show CDR1 as KGHSH and CDR2 as LQKENI. V was shortened by 6 bases and J by 4 bases, with 12 bases between the two germline ends. This CDR3 spans 14 amino acids. Variable domain in full (rest from reference TRBV18 and TRBJ2-2): NAGVMQNPRHLVRRRGQEARLRCSPMKGHSHVYWYRQLPEEGLKFMVYLQKENIIDESGMPKERFSAEFPKEGPSILRIQQVVRGDSAAYFCASSPQQGTGELFFGEGSRLTVL.

In its sample, this clone was seen once. The chain is built from TRBV5-1 and TRBJ2-1, with 10 bases identical to TRBD2. Losses at the gene ends were 4 bases for V and 8 bases for J; bases not matched to a gene: 12. Germline V gene lookup returns CDR1 SGHRS and CDR2 YFSETQ. The CDR3 is made up of 16 amino acids. CDR3 region: CASSPRTSGHRDEQFF. CDR3 DNA: TGCGCCAGCAGCCCCAGGACTAGCGGACATAGGGATGAGCAGTTCTTC.

The genes are TRBV15 and TRBJ2-1; 9 bases are shared with TRBD2. The trim removed 4 bases at V and 9 bases at J, leaving 7 bases unmatched. Per germline, CDR1 LNHNV and CDR2 YYDKDF (reference sequence). This CDR3 has 14 amino acids. CDR3 region: CATSTSGTSLEQFF. CDR3 in DNA: TGTGCCACCAGCACCTCCGGGACTAGCCTTGAGCAGTTCTTC. Complete variable domain (other parts from reference TRBV15 and TRBJ2-1): DAMVIQNPRYQVTQFGKPVTLSCSQTLNHNVMYWYQQKSSQAPKLLFHYYDKDFNNEADTPDNFQSRRPNTSFCFLDIRSPGLGDTAMYLCATSTSGTSLEQFFGPGTRLTVL.

J is TRBJ1-1 and V is TRBV28; the D gene is possibly TRBD1 (6 bases). Germline V lookup: CDR1 MDHEN, CDR2 SYDVKM. The V end was cut by 3 bases, the J end by 3 bases, with 14 bases between. CDR3 length: 15 amino acids. CDR3 DNA: TGTGCCAGCAGTTTGATAGGGGAGGGGGACACTGAAGCTTTCTTT. Translated: CASSLIGEGDTEAFF. Together with reference TRBV28 and TRBJ1-1, the CDR3 gives the full variable domain: DVKVTQSSRYLVKRTGEKVFLECVQDMDHENMFWYRQDPGLGLRLIYFSYDVKMKEKGDIPEGYSVSREKKERFSLILESASTNQTSMYLCASSLIGEGDTEAFFGQGTRLTVV.

The chain joins TRBV18 to TRBJ1-1; D unresolved. The germline gives CDR1 KGHSH, CDR2 LQKENI. Trimming pared 3 bases from V and 3 bases from J, leaving 8 bases between. This CDR3 contains 13 residues. CDR3 protein: CASSPDGDTEAFF. The CDR3 bases are TGTGCCAGCTCACCGGACGGGGACACTGAAGCTTTCTTT.

The chain links TRBV19 to TRBJ2-7; possibly TRBD1 for D (5 bases). The germline CDR1 and CDR2 sequences are LNHDA and SQIVND (reference sequence). The V gene lost 3 bases and the J gene lost 2 bases, with 11 bases spanning the gap. This CDR3 comprises 14 residues. The CDR3 protein is CASSMLGEPYEQYF. Here the CDR3 DNA reads TGTGCCAGTAGTATGTTAGGGGAACCCTACGAGCAGTACTTC.